This T cell receptor (beta chain) was sequenced in a study of radiation and T cells in renal cell carcinoma. This clone was seen a single time. Its antigen is as yet unknown. This CDR3 comprises 18 residues. Between the trimmed V and J ends, which lost 0 bases and 3 bases, there was a span of 21 bases. Germline V gene lookup returns CDR1 SGDLS and CDR2 YYNGEE. The repertoire was sequenced with immunoSEQ multiplex PCR; TCRdb's copy has only in-frame clones and lacks some. The sample consists of 100,000 to 150,000 clones, roughly 85% of them appearing once. Findings and caveats of the study: Top tumor clonotypes rose in blood 2 weeks post-radiation, then contracted.

Noted time point: baseline pretreatment blood. Regarding treatment: 15 Gy SBRT to primary tumor, nephrectomy 4 weeks later. Material: blood, obtained from a patient whose treatment included radiotherapy and nephrectomy. The receptor's source is an older woman with renal cell carcinoma. The chain recombines TRBV9 with TRBJ1-2, with a possible D match to TRBD1 (6 bases). CDR3 nucleotides: TGTGCCAGCAGCGTAGGTGAGGGGGGTGTATTGCTGGACTATGGCTACACCTTC. Its protein is CASSVGEGGVLLDYGYTF.